Listed here is a single T cell receptor (beta chain). The sample is drawn from a study of blood T cell repertoires in COVID-19. Study context: The study drew acute and convalescent COVID-19 samples from the United States, Italy and Spain. Sources were T cells, B-cell-depleted T cells, or PBMCs; the material itself was cDNA or gDNA.

In the source study's methods: Estimated nucleated cell counts came from reference gene primer amplification. Sequencing was performed with immunoSEQ multiplex PCR; in TCRdb, only in-frame clones are kept and a portion is missing. V, J and clone size derive from that table, while D and trimming were established from the DNA sequence. The data contain about 160,000 clones, about 80% of them singletons. The ends lost 6 bases at V and 6 bases at J; junction bases unmatched: 4. The germline V gene encodes CDR1 ENHRY and CDR2 SYGVKD. This CDR3 comprises 14 residues. The J gene is TRBJ2-1, the V gene TRBV10-3, with 11 nucleotides matching TRBD1. Sequenced material: peripheral blood. This TCR derives from a woman older than 75 with acute or convalescent COVID-19. The CDR3 coding sequence is TGTGCCATCAGAGGGACAGGGGGTGGCAATGAGCAGTTCTTC. This gives the protein CAIRGTGGGNEQFF.